This paragraph covers one T cell receptor (beta chain) sequence. Its matching antigen is unknown. TCRdb processed the 5' RACE reads anew with MiXCR; each CDR3 protein has one entry. The profile shows fewer than 450,000 distinct CDR3 sequences, roughly 21% of them singletons. These data are taken from a study of T-cell memory formation after mild COVID-19. Whole-study results and caveats: Within pre-infection memory, some responding clones were found, suggesting cross-reactive memory joined. Clones that contracted from day 15 to 85 had balanced CD4/CD8; later expanders were CD4+ biased.

This CDR3 spans 15 amino acids. The germline V and J ends were trimmed by 8 bases and 7 bases, with 21 bases remaining between them. The V gene's germline CDR1 is MDHEN and CDR2 SYDVKM. J is TRBJ1-5 and V is TRBV28; D possibly corresponds to TRBD1 (6 bases). The specimen sequenced was PBMCs or a T cell subset sorted from them (not recorded which). This sequence originates from an adult woman who had mild COVID-19 (a few samples of this study predate the infection). Cell type and time point are not known. CDR3 sequence reads: CASDLGGTTAQPQHF. CDR3 bases: TGTGCCAGCGATTTAGGGGGGACTACCGCCCAGCCCCAGCATTTT.